The clone carrying this T cell receptor beta chain was recorded many times. This sample stems from a study of early T cells in non-severe SARS-CoV-2 infection. Each single cDNA molecule received a unique molecular identifier. TCRdb independently ran MiXCR on the 5' RACE reads; one entry per CDR3 protein. The sample includes roughly 50,000 distinct CDR3 sequences, less than 9.5% of them seen just once. The V gene's germline CDR1 is LNHNV and CDR2 YYDKDF (reference sequence). V dropped 0 bases and J dropped 1; count of bases not matched to a gene: 6. The length of the CDR3 is 17 residues. This sequence joins TRBV15 and TRBJ2-3, with 8 bases lining up with TRBD2. Sequenced here: whole blood, sampled at baseline. This clonotype was obtained from an adult who was a healthcare worker with PCR-confirmed SARS-CoV-2 infection or an uninfected control (not recorded which). The CDR3 sequence: CATSRDWLAGRTDTQYF. The CDR3 DNA reads as TGTGCCACCAGCAGAGATTGGCTAGCGGGTCGCACAGATACGCAGTATTTT.